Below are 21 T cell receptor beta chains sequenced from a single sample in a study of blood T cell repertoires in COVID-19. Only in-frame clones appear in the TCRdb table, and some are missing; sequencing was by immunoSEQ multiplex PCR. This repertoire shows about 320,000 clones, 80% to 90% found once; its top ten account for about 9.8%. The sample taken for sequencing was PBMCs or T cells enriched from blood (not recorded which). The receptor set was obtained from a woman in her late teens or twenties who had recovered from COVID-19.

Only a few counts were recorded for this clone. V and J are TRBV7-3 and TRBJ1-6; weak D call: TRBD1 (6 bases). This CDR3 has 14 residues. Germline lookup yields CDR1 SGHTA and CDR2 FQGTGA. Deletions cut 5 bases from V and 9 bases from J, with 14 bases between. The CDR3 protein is CASSTGTASSPLHF. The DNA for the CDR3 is TGTGCCAGCAGCACAGGGACGGCAAGTTCACCCCTCCACTTT.

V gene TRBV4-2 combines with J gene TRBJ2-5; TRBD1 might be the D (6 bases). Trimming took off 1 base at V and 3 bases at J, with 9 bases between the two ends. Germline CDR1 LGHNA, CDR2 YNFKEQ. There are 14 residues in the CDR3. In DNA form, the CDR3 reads TGTGCCAGCAGCCAAGGTGACAGGAAAGAGACCCAGTACTTC. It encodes CASSQGDRKETQYF.

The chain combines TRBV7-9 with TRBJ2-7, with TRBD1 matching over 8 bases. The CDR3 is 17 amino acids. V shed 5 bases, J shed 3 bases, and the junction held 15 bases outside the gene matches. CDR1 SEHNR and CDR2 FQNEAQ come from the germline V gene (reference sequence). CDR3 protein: CASSPHPSDRGSYEQYF. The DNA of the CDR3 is TGTGCCAGCAGCCCTCACCCAAGCGACAGGGGAAGCTACGAGCAGTACTTC.

For the CDR3, the DNA is TGTGCCAGCAGCTCCGGACAGGGTGGCCAGCCCCAGCATTTT. Protein: CASSSGQGGQPQHF. The chain employs TRBV7-9 and TRBJ1-5, with 8 bases lining up with TRBD1. This CDR3 is 14 amino acids long. Looked up from germline, CDR1 is SEHNR and CDR2 is FQNEAQ (reference sequence). The V and J ends lost 4 bases and 7 bases, in that order; junction bases with no gene match: 6.

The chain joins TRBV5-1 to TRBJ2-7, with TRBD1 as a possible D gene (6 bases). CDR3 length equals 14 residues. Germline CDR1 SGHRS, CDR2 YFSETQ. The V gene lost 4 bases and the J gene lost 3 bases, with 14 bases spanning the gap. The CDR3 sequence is CASSEDRRSYEQYF. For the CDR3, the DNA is TGCGCCAGCAGCGAAGACAGGAGAAGCTACGAGCAGTACTTC.

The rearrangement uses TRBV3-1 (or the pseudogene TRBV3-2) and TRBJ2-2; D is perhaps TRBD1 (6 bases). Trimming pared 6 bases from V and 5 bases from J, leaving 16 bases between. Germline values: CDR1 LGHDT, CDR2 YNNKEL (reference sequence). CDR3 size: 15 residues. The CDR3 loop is CASRQGPDRTGELFF. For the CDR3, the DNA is TGTGCCAGCAGACAGGGACCTGATAGAACCGGGGAGCTGTTTTTT.

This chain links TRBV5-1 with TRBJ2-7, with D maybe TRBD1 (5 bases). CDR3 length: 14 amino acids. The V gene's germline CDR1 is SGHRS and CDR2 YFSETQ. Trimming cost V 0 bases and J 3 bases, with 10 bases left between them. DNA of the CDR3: TGCGCCAGCAGCTTGGCACAGGTGGACTACGAGCAGTACTTC. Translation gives CASSLAQVDYEQYF.

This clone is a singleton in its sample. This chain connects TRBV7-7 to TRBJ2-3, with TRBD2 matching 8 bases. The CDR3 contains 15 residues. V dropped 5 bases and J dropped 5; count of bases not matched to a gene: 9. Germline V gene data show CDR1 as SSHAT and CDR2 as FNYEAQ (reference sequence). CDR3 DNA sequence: TGTGCCAGCAGCGCAACACTAGCGGAGAGAGATACGCAGTATTTT. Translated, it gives CASSATLAERDTQYF.

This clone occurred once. Written as DNA, the CDR3 is TGTGCCATCAGCCGGACAGAAAAGAACACTGAAGCTTTCTTT. This codes for CAISRTEKNTEAFF. This chain links TRBV10-3 with TRBJ1-1, with a weak D call TRBD1 (6 bases). The CDR3 is 14 residues long. Trimming removed 6 bases at V and 1 base at J, with 12 bases between. Looked up from germline, CDR1 is ENHRY and CDR2 is SYGVKD.

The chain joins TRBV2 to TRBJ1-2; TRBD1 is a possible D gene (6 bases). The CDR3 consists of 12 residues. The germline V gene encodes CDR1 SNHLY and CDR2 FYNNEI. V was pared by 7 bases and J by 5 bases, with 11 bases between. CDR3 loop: CASTSQGYGYTF. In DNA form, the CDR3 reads TGTGCCAGCACCAGCCAGGGGTATGGCTACACCTTC.

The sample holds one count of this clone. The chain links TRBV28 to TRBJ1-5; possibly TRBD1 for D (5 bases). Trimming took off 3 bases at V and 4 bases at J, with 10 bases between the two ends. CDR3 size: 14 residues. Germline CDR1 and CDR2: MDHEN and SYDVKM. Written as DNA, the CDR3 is TGTGCCAGCAGTTTGGGGCAGTTTAATCAGCCCCAGCATTTT. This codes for CASSLGQFNQPQHF.

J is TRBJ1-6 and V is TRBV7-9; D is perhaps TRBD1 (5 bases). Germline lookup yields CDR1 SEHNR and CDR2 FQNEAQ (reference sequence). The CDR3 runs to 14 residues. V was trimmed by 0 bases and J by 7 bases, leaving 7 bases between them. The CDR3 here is CASSLAQGNSPLHF. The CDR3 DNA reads TGTGCCAGCAGCTTAGCGCAGGGAAATTCACCCCTCCACTTT. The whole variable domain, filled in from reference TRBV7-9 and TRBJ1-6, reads DTGVSQNPRHKITKRGQNVTFRCDPISEHNRLYWYRQTLGQGPEFLTYFQNEAQLEKSRLLSDRFSAERPKGSFSTLEIQRTEQGDSAMYLCASSLAQGNSPLHFGNGTRLTVT.

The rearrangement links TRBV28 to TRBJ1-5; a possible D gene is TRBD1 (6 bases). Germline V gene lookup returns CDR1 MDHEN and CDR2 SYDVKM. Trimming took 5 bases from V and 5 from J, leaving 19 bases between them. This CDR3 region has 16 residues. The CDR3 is CASSLTFGTLHQPQHF. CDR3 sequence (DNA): TGTGCCAGCAGTCTAACATTCGGGACATTACATCAGCCCCAGCATTTT.

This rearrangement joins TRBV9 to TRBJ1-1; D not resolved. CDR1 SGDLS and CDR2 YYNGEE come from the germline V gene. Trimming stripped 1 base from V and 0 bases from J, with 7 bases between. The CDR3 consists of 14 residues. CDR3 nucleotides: TGTGCCAGCAGCGTATCTGGCATGAACACTGAAGCTTTCTTT. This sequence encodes CASSVSGMNTEAFF.

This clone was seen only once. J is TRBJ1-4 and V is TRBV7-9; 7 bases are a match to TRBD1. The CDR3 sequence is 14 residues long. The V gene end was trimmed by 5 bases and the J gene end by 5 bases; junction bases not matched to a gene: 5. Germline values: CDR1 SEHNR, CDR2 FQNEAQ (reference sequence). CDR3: CASSQGTANEKLFF. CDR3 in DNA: TGTGCCAGCAGCCAAGGGACAGCCAATGAAAAACTGTTTTTT.

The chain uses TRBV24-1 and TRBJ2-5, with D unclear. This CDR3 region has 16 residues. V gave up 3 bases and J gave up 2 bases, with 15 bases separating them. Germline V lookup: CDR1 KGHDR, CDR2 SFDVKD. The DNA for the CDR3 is TGTGCCACCAGTGATACCACCCTGGAGCCACAAGAGACCCAGTACTTC. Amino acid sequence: CATSDTTLEPQETQYF.

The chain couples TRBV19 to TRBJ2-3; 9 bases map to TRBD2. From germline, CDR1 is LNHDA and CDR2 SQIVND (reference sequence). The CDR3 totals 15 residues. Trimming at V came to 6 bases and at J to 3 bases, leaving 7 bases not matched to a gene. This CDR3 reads CASRYRGRATDTQYF. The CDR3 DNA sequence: TGTGCCAGTAGATATCGCGGGAGGGCGACAGATACGCAGTATTTT.

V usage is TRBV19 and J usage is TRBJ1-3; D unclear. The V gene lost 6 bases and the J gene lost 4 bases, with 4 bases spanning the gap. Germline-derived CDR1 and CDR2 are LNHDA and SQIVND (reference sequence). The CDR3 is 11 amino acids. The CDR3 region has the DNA TGTGCCAGTAGCCTCGGAAACACCATATATTTT. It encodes CASSLGNTIYF.

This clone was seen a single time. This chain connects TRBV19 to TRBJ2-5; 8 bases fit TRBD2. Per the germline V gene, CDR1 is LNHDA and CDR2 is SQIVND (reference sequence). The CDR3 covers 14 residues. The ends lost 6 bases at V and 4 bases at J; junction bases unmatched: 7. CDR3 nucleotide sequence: TGTGCCAGTAGGATTAGCGGGAACGGAGAGACCCAGTACTTC. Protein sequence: CASRISGNGETQYF.

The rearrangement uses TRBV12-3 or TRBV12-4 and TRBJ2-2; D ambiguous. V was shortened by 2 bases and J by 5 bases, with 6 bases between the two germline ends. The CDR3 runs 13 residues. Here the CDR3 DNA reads TGTGCCAGCAGTTTATTACAGACCGGGGAGCTGTTTTTT. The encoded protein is CASSLLQTGELFF.

This chain's CDR3 is CASSLINTEAFF. CDR3 DNA sequence: TGTGCCAGCAGCTTAATAAACACTGAAGCTTTCTTT. The genes are TRBV7-9 and TRBJ1-1; the D is unclear. This CDR3 region has 12 residues. Germline CDR1 is SEHNR and CDR2 is FQNEAQ (reference sequence). V was pared by 2 bases and J by 2 bases, with 3 bases between.